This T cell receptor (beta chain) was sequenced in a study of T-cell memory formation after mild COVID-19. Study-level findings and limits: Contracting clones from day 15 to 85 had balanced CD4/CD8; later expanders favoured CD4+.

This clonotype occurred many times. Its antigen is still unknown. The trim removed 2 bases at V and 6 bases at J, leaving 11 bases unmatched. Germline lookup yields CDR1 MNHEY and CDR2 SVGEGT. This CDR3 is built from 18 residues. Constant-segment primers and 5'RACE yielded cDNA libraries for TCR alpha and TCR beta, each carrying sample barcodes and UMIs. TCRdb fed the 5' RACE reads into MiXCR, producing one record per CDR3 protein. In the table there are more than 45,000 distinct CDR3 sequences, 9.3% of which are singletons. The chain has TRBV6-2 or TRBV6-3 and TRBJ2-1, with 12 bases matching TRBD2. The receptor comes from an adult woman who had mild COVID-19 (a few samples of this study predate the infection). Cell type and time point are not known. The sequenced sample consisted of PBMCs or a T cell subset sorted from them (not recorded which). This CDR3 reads CASSYAWVTSGRPNEQFF. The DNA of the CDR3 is TGTGCCAGCAGTTACGCTTGGGTGACTAGCGGGAGACCCAATGAGCAGTTCTTC.